The 25 T cell receptor beta chains reported below all come from one sample, sequenced in a study of T-cell reconstitution after alpha-beta-depleted transplantation in children. Unique molecular identifiers were incorporated when the TCRbeta library was constructed. TCRdb re-called the PCR reads through MiXCR, storing one row per CDR3 protein. This table has a few hundred thousand distinct CDR3 sequences, 11% appearing once. The sequencing used PBMCs from the stem cell graft donor, collected from the stem cell graft. The receptors originated from a human donor who donated a stem cell graft to a child with acute myeloid leukemia.

The chain joins TRBV6-1 to TRBJ1-1, with D hard to call. Germline loops: CDR1 MNHNS, CDR2 SASEGT. This CDR3 is 10 amino acids long. V shed 7 bases and J shed 7 bases, with 7 bases lying between them. The CDR3 DNA reads as TGTGCCAGCAAGGAGTTTGAAGCTTTCTTT. It translates to CASKEFEAFF.

The CDR3 coding sequence is TGTGCCAGCGGCGCTGACAGGGGGGGAGGTAACTATGGCTACACCTTC. Amino acid sequence: CASGADRGGGNYGYTF. This rearrangement joins TRBV12-1 to TRBJ1-2; TRBD1 is taken as the D call from the table, unchecked against the DNA. TRBV12-1 is noted as a pseudogene. This CDR3 spans 16 amino acids.

This clonotype has more than one count but fewer than ten. The chain employs TRBV6-1 and TRBJ2-3; TRBD1 aligns across 7 bases. Looked up from germline, CDR1 is MNHNS and CDR2 is SASEGT. The CDR3 has 13 amino acids. Germline trimming cut 6 bases from V and 4 bases from J; bases unmatched to any gene: 4. The CDR3 reads CASRQTGADTQYF. In nucleotides, the CDR3 is TGTGCCAGCAGGCAAACAGGGGCAGATACGCAGTATTTT.

There are a few counts of this clonotype. This chain connects TRBV7-9 to TRBJ2-5, with a tentative D call TRBD1 (5 bases). The CDR3 runs to 15 residues. Germline loops: CDR1 SEHNR, CDR2 FQNEAQ (reference sequence). Trimming took 2 bases from V and 5 from J, leaving 15 bases between them. In DNA form, the CDR3 reads TGTGCCAGCAGCTTACCCCCCCAGGGTTCGGAGACCCAGTACTTC. Its protein is CASSLPPQGSETQYF. Together with reference TRBV7-9 and TRBJ2-5, the CDR3 gives the full variable domain: DTGVSQNPRHKITKRGQNVTFRCDPISEHNRLYWYRQTLGQGPEFLTYFQNEAQLEKSRLLSDRFSAERPKGSFSTLEIQRTEQGDSAMYLCASSLPPQGSETQYFGPGTRLLVL.

The chain is built from TRBV7-9 and TRBJ2-1; 10 bases are shared with TRBD2. V gave up 5 bases and J gave up 2 bases; unmatched junction bases: 3. Germline V CDR1 and CDR2: SEHNR, FQNEAQ (reference sequence). This CDR3 is 15 amino acids long. The CDR3 sequence: CASSTGLAAYNEQFF. The CDR3 coding sequence is TGTGCCAGCAGCACCGGACTAGCGGCCTACAATGAGCAGTTCTTC.

This clonotype was recorded a few times. The CDR3 DNA reads as TGTGCCAGCAGCTTAGCGCACCTAGCGGGACGGACAGATACGCAGTATTTT. Translated: CASSLAHLAGRTDTQYF. This sequence joins TRBV7-9 and TRBJ2-3; 9 bases map to TRBD2. Germline CDR1 SEHNR, CDR2 FQNEAQ (reference sequence). CDR3 length: 17 residues. V shed 0 bases, J shed 3 bases, and the junction held 7 bases outside the gene matches.

There are many counts of this clonotype. The rearrangement uses TRBV29-1 and TRBJ2-1, with 13 bases aligning to TRBD2. The CDR3 covers 13 residues. J lost 8 bases, V lost 7 bases, and 5 bases had no gene match. Germline V lookup: CDR1 SQVTM, CDR2 ANQGSEA. The CDR3 region is CSGRTSGSDEQFF. CDR3 DNA sequence: TGCAGCGGGCGGACTAGCGGGAGTGATGAGCAGTTCTTC.

The chain couples TRBV19 to TRBJ2-7; D possibly corresponds to TRBD2 (6 bases). Trimming took off 6 bases at V and 3 bases at J, with 21 bases between the two ends. The CDR3 is 16 amino acids. CDR1 is LNHDA, CDR2 SQIVND, per germline (reference sequence). The CDR3 sequence is CASRGRRAGSSYEQYF. The CDR3 nucleotides are TGTGCCAGTAGGGGACGGCGGGCCGGGAGTAGCTACGAGCAGTACTTC.

Concerning this clonotype itself: The junction shows a germline mismatch at one end, possibly a read error. The chain couples TRBV7-7 to TRBJ1-4; D gene ambiguous. There are 15 residues in the CDR3. CDR1 SSHAT and CDR2 FNYEAQ come from the germline V gene (reference sequence). The CDR3 loop is CASSLGLGRTEKLFF. The DNA of the CDR3 is TGTGCTAGCAGCTTAGGGCTAGGGCGTACTGAAAAACTGTTTTTT.

This clonotype was found a few times. V and J are TRBV7-2 and TRBJ2-2, with TRBD2 as a possible D gene (6 bases). Per the germline V gene, CDR1 is SGHTA and CDR2 is FQGNSA. This CDR3 region has 14 residues. Trimming left V 4 bases short and J 1 base short, with 7 bases between. The CDR3 spells CASSWTKNTGELFF. DNA of the CDR3: TGTGCCAGCAGCTGGACTAAGAACACCGGGGAGCTGTTTTTT.

The rearrangement joins TRBV4-1 to TRBJ1-2, with no clear D. CDR1 MGHRA and CDR2 YSYEKL come from the germline V gene. V lost 2 bases and J 2 bases, leaving 12 bases between the germline ends. The CDR3 spans 15 residues. The DNA for the CDR3 is TGCGCCAGCAGCCAACAAGCGAGAAAGAACTATGGCTACACCTTC. This codes for CASSQQARKNYGYTF.

The chain uses TRBV6-5 and TRBJ2-3; 7 nucleotides match TRBD1. This CDR3 is 15 amino acids long. From germline, CDR1 is MNHEY and CDR2 SVGAGI. V shed 6 bases, J shed 2 bases, and the junction held 8 bases outside the gene matches. The CDR3 reads CASRLGTVSTDTQYF. CDR3 nucleotide sequence: TGTGCCAGCAGACTCGGGACAGTCTCCACAGATACGCAGTATTTT.

This clonotype has more than one count but fewer than ten. The rearrangement uses TRBV3-1 and TRBJ2-5; D uncertain. This CDR3 contains 14 residues. Germline assignment: CDR1 LGHDT and CDR2 YNNKEL (reference sequence). Trimming shortened V by 2 bases and J by 0 bases, and 7 bases separated the two germline ends. The CDR3, as DNA: TGTGCCAGCAGCCAACGCCGGGACCAAGAGACCCAGTACTTC. Encoded protein: CASSQRRDQETQYF.

The chain uses TRBV9 and TRBJ2-1; TRBD2 agrees at 9 bases. V was clipped by 4 bases and J by 5 bases; unmatched bases: 7. Germline CDR1 and CDR2: SGDLS and YYNGEE. The CDR3 extends over 15 amino acids. The CDR3 sequence: CASSMRTSVDNEQFF. In DNA form, the CDR3 reads TGTGCCAGCAGCATGAGGACTAGCGTAGACAATGAGCAGTTCTTC.

This clonotype occurred many times. V usage is TRBV20-1 and J usage is TRBJ2-1, with D possibly matching TRBD2 (6 bases). Germline CDR1 is DFQATT and CDR2 is SNEGSKA (reference sequence). Between the trimmed V and J ends, which lost 6 bases and 6 bases, there was a span of 21 bases. This CDR3 has 15 residues. CDR3 loop: CSAPPGPGEVNEQFF. The CDR3 bases are TGCAGTGCCCCACCCGGACCTGGGGAGGTCAATGAGCAGTTCTTC.

This clonotype was picked up many times. J is TRBJ2-5 and V is TRBV7-2, with D uncertain. The germline V gene has CDR1 SGHTA and CDR2 FQGNSA. CDR3 size: 13 residues. Trimming removed 0 bases at V and 5 bases at J, with 7 bases between. This CDR3 reads CASSLAVSETQYF. DNA of the CDR3: TGTGCCAGCAGCTTAGCCGTTTCCGAGACCCAGTACTTC.

This clonotype was counted a few times. The chain employs TRBV3-1 and TRBJ1-2, with unresolved D. This CDR3 comprises 13 residues. V was pared by 6 bases and J by 3 bases, with 11 bases between. Germline V lookup: CDR1 LGHDT, CDR2 YNNKEL (reference sequence). The CDR3 sequence is CASSPRPDYGYTF. The CDR3 bases are TGTGCCAGCAGTCCCCGACCCGACTATGGCTACACCTTC. Filled out from reference TRBV3-1 and TRBJ1-2, the complete variable domain reads DTAVSQTPKYLVTQMGNDKSIKCEQNLGHDTMYWYKQDSKKFLKIMFSYNNKELIINETVPNRFSPKSPDKAHLNLHINSLELGDSAVYFCASSPRPDYGYTFGSGTRLTVV.

This chain connects TRBV5-5 to TRBJ2-7; 9 bases match TRBD1. The ends lost 4 bases at V and 3 bases at J; junction bases unmatched: 5. The CDR3 spans 14 residues. Germline V gene lookup returns CDR1 SGHKS and CDR2 YYEKEE (reference sequence). CDR3 bases: TGTGCCAGCAGCGGGGGACAGGGTGGCTACGAGCAGTACGTC. The encoded protein is CASSGGQGGYEQYV.

The rearrangement joins TRBV29-1 to TRBJ2-5; 10 positions match TRBD2. Germline CDR1 SQVTM, CDR2 ANQGSEA. The length of the CDR3 is 15 residues. V lost 8 bases to trimming and J lost 4 bases; unmatched junction nucleotides: 13. DNA of the CDR3: TGCAGCTACCTGCAAGCGGGGGGGTTCCGAGAGACCCAGTACTTC. Translating it yields CSYLQAGGFRETQYF.

Ten or more counts support this clonotype. The gene calls are TRBV6-1 and TRBJ2-7; 7 positions agree with TRBD2. Trimming at V came to 8 bases and at J to 5 bases, leaving 9 bases not matched to a gene. The CDR3 sequence is 13 residues long. CDR1 and CDR2 (germline): MNHNS, SASEGT. The CDR3 DNA reads TGTGCCAGCCAGCACAGCGGGACCCACGAGCAGTACTTC. Translated, it gives CASQHSGTHEQYF.

This chain links TRBV7-9 with TRBJ2-7; 14 bases match TRBD2. Unmatched junction bases numbered 8, after V lost 6 bases and J lost 4 bases. This CDR3 spans 16 amino acids. The V gene's germline CDR1 is SEHNR and CDR2 FQNEAQ (reference sequence). The CDR3 reads CASSPKGLAGAYEQYF. As DNA, the CDR3 is TGTGCCAGCAGTCCAAAGGGACTAGCGGGAGCTTACGAGCAGTACTTC. Variable domain in full (rest from reference TRBV7-9 and TRBJ2-7): DTGVSQNPRHKITKRGQNVTFRCDPISEHNRLYWYRQTLGQGPEFLTYFQNEAQLEKSRLLSDRFSAERPKGSFSTLEIQRTEQGDSAMYLCASSPKGLAGAYEQYFGPGTRLTVT.

The table lists this clonotype with many counts. This chain connects TRBV5-5 to TRBJ2-7; 9 bases are shared with TRBD1. This CDR3 spans 17 amino acids. Looked up from germline, CDR1 is SGHKS and CDR2 is YYEKEE (reference sequence). Trimming took 2 bases from V and 0 from J; bases not matched to a gene: 9. The CDR3 DNA reads as TGTGCCAGCAGCTTCCGACAGGGGGGCTGGTACTCCTACGAGCAGTACGTC. Residues: CASSFRQGGWYSYEQYV.

Ten or more counts support this clonotype. The chain carries TRBV7-2 and TRBJ2-1, with 11 bases identical to TRBD1. This CDR3 is built from 14 residues. Germline CDR1 and CDR2: SGHTA and FQGNSA. V gave up 5 bases and J gave up 8 bases; unmatched junction bases: 5. The CDR3 region is CASSTGQGVDEQFF. Here the CDR3 DNA reads TGTGCCAGCAGCACGGGACAGGGGGTGGATGAGCAGTTCTTC.

This clonotype was seen more than once but under ten times. CDR3 sequence: CASSQDRSRDRFEKLFF. The CDR3 coding sequence is TGTGCCAGCAGCCAAGATCGGAGTCGGGACAGGTTTGAAAAACTGTTTTTT. The chain carries TRBV3-1 and TRBJ1-4; 8 bases fit TRBD1. Germline CDR1 reads LGHDT; CDR2 reads YNNKEL (reference sequence). J lost 7 bases, V lost 0 bases, and 10 bases had no gene match. The CDR3 sequence is 17 residues long.

The chain couples TRBV11-2 to TRBJ2-7; tentatively, D is TRBD2 (6 bases). Per the germline V gene, CDR1 is SGHAT and CDR2 is FQNNGV. The CDR3 has 13 amino acids. V was clipped by 8 bases and J by 4 bases, with 15 bases between them. CDR3 in amino acids: CASSGWGRYEQYV. Here the CDR3 DNA reads TGTGCCAGCTCCGGGTGGGGGAGGTACGAGCAGTACGTC.